A selection of T cell receptor beta chains follows, all from one sample in a study of blood T cells in healthy people across ages. TCRdb reprocessed the 5' RACE reads with MiXCR, giving one entry per CDR3 protein. The table has approximately 810,000 distinct CDR3 sequences, under 35% seen once; the top ten hold 15% to 20%. Sequencing input: blood. The receptors here all came from a woman over 75 in good health. Each CDR3 is given with its conserved first and last residue. Each record gives: V gene, clone size, D gene, J gene, CDR3 DNA, CDR3 protein. D genes are given only for firm matches. The size field is filled for only some rows; it gives once, few, many or a size class.

TRBV7-2	.	.	TRBJ2-2	TGTGCCAGCAGCTTATATAGAGGCGGGGAGCTGTTTTTT	CASSLYRGGELFF
TRBV5-1	many	.	TRBJ1-2	TGCGCCAGCAGCTTGGACGGGGTTCCGGGCTACACCTTC	CASSLDGVPGYTF
TRBV7-8	.	TRBD1	TRBJ1-6	TGTGCCAGCAGCCAACGACAGGGGTCACCCCTCCACTTT	CASSQRQGSPLHF
TRBV7-9	many	TRBD1	TRBJ1-2	TGTGCCAGCAGCGGTGACAGGGGACCCTATGGCTACACCTTC	CASSGDRGPYGYTF
TRBV2	many	TRBD1	TRBJ2-3	TGTGCCAGCAGCCCGGGACAGGGTTATCGTACGCAGTATTTT	CASSPGQGYRTQYF
TRBV20-1	many	TRBD2	TRBJ2-3	TGCAGTGCTAGAGATTTGGGACTAGCGAATTCAGATACGCAGTATTTT	CSARDLGLANSDTQYF
TRBV6-2/TRBV6-3	.	TRBD1	TRBJ1-2	TGTGCCAGCAGTTACTCGCTGTATCGGGACAGGGTATCGGGCTACACCTTC	CASSYSLYRDRVSGYTF
TRBV10-3	.	.	TRBJ1-1	TGTGCCATCAGTGAGGGGCATGAAGCTTTCTTT	CAISEGHEAFF
TRBV6-5	many	.	TRBJ2-5	TGTGCCAGCAAGCGGAGTGGCAGGGGCCACCAAGAGACCCAGTACTTC	CASKRSGRGHQETQYF
TRBV7-2	few	TRBD2	TRBJ2-7	TGTGCCAGCAGCTTCGGACTAGCGTCCTACGAGCAGTACTTC	CASSFGLASYEQYF
TRBV7-7	few	TRBD2	TRBJ2-1	TGTGCTAGCAGCTTAGGCGGGGGGGGATCCAATGAGCAGTTCTTC	CASSLGGGGSNEQFF
TRBV19	.	.	TRBJ1-5	TGTGCCAGTAGTATTCTAGGGTGGGCGCCCCAGCATTTT	CASSILGWAPQHF
TRBV7-2	many	.	TRBJ2-2	TGTGCCAGCAGCCTCGGACATAACACCGGGGAGCTGTTTTTT	CASSLGHNTGELFF
TRBV28	few	.	TRBJ1-5	TGTGCCAGCAGTTTATTCCGGGCCGGGAGCAATCAGCCCCAGCATTTT	CASSLFRAGSNQPQHF